This TCR beta chain was identified in a study of tissue T cells after allogeneic stem cell transplantation. Profiling relied on immunoSEQ multiplex PCR, and the TCRdb table lists in-frame clones only, not all of them. This table holds about 4,000 clones, approximately 45% found once. Study conclusions and caveats: In patients and mice, blood and spleen missed much of tissue repertoire.

This CDR3 region has 14 residues. Germline CDR1 and CDR2: SNHLY and FYNGKV (reference sequence). Trimming removed 2 bases from V and 0 bases from J, with 8 bases in between. This clone was seen only a few times. Its antigen remains unknown. The germline and genes are mouse ones. The read is 1 residue too short to cover the CDR3 end, so that end is filled in from the germline J gene. Specified time point: mouse harvest day 14 after allogeneic transplant. Each mouse received 10^7 T-cell-depleted marrow cells plus 10^6 splenic CD5+ T cells by tail vein. The J gene is TRBJ2-7, the V gene TRBV3; maybe TRBD1 (5 bases). Specimen: gut tissue. This TCR was recovered from a female BALB/c mouse given C57BL/6 T cells with graft-versus-host disease after an allogeneic hematopoietic cell transplant. CDR3 bases read: TGTGCCAGCAGCTTATCAGGGCGCTCCTATGAACAGTAC. Protein: CASSLSGRSYEQY. The entire CDR3 is CASSLSGRSYEQYF.